The T cell receptor beta chain described here comes from a study of blood T cell repertoires in COVID-19. About the study: Samples came from the United States, Italy and Spain, spanning acute and convalescent COVID-19. The analysed material was cDNA or gDNA that came from T cells, B-cell-depleted T cells, or PBMCs.

The CDR3 loop spans 17 amino acids. Trimming pared 0 bases from V and 0 bases from J, leaving 14 bases between. Per the germline V gene, CDR1 is MGHDK and CDR2 is SYGVNS. This clone was picked up one time. Source study methods: Scientists estimated how many nucleated cells there were by amplifying reference gene primers. Sequencing used immunoSEQ multiplex PCR; TCRdb keeps in-frame clones, though not all of them. The V and J calls and clone size are taken from that table; D and trimming were inferred from the DNA. The sample has about 160,000 clones, around 86% seen once. The sequenced sample consisted of peripheral blood. The sequence was collected from a man in his 70s with acute or convalescent COVID-19. V and J are TRBV25-1 and TRBJ1-1; D unclear. The CDR3 protein is CASSEYRLGGMNTEAFF. CDR3 bases: TGTGCCAGCAGTGAATATAGGTTAGGAGGAATGAACACTGAAGCTTTCTTT.